The next 22 T cell receptor beta chains were all read from a single sample in a study of graft-versus-host responses after intestinal transplantation. Clones were read by immunoSEQ multiplex PCR, and TCRdb kept only the in-frame ones, dropping some. The sample shows fewer than 95,000 clones, about 93% of them seen only once. What these receptors recognize is not known. Sequenced material: unstimulated CD8+ T cells sorted from spleen or lymph node cells, taken before intestinal transplant. These receptor sequences come from a human donor who received an intestinal transplant.

This clone came up once. At one end, the junction sequence differs from germline, possibly due to a read error. The rearrangement links TRBV25-1 to TRBJ2-5; maybe TRBD1 (6 bases). CDR1 and CDR2 (germline): MGHDK, SYGVNS. This CDR3 comprises 14 residues. CDR3 in DNA: TGTGCCAGCAGGGCAGGGGCGTACCAAGAGACCCCGTACTTC. Translation: CASRAGAYQETPYF.

The V call is TRBV19, the J call TRBJ2-2; 8 bases line up with TRBD2. There are 15 residues in the CDR3. In germline, CDR1 is LNHDA, CDR2 SQIVND (reference sequence). V gave up 4 bases and J gave up 3 bases; unmatched junction bases: 4. The chain's CDR3 is CASSNAGRDTGELFF. As DNA, the CDR3 is TGTGCCAGTAGTAATGCCGGGAGGGACACCGGGGAGCTGTTTTTT. The entire variable domain, with the rest obtained from reference TRBV19 and TRBJ2-2, is as follows: DGGITQSPKYLFRKEGQNVTLSCEQNLNHDAMYWYRQDPGQGLRLIYYSQIVNDFQKGDIAEGYSVSREKKESFPLTVTSAQKNPTAFYLCASSNAGRDTGELFFGEGSRLTVL.

The chain couples TRBV6-5 to TRBJ1-3; the D gene is possibly TRBD1 (5 bases). Germline V lookup: CDR1 MNHEY, CDR2 SVGAGI. Between the trimmed V and J ends, which lost 5 bases and 2 bases, there was a span of 13 bases. The CDR3 spans 15 residues. Here the CDR3 reads CASSPGDSAGNTIYF. The CDR3 DNA reads TGTGCCAGCAGTCCCGGTGACAGTGCTGGAAACACCATATATTTT.

In DNA form, the CDR3 reads TGTGCCAGCAGTGAATTGGACAGGGAAGATGGTATAGATACGCAGTATTTT. It encodes CASSELDREDGIDTQYF. The V and J genes are TRBV2 and TRBJ2-3; 8 bases match TRBD1. Losses at the gene ends were 2 bases for V and 5 bases for J; bases not matched to a gene: 12. The CDR3 totals 17 residues. Germline V gives CDR1 SNHLY, CDR2 FYNNEI.

This clone was recorded once. The V gene is TRBV9, the J gene TRBJ2-7; the match to TRBD1 covers 8 bases. The CDR3 totals 15 residues. CDR1 is SGDLS and CDR2 is YYNGEE in the germline V gene. The trim removed 3 bases at V and 5 bases at J, leaving 10 bases unmatched. CDR3 in amino acids: CASSAATDRVHEQYF. The DNA for the CDR3 is TGTGCCAGCAGCGCCGCAACGGACAGGGTCCACGAGCAGTACTTC. Full variable domain (outside the CDR3, taken from reference TRBV9 and TRBJ2-7): DSGVTQTPKHLITATGQRVTLRCSPRSGDLSVYWYQQSLDQGLQFLIQYYNGEERAKGNILERFSAQQFPDLHSELNLSSLELGDSALYFCASSAATDRVHEQYFGPGTRLTVT.

This clone was seen once. The J gene is TRBJ1-4, the V gene TRBV7-9, with D possibly TRBD1 on 5 matching bases. The V gene lost 2 bases and the J gene lost 0 bases, with 13 bases spanning the gap. Germline CDR1 and CDR2: SEHNR and FQNEAQ (reference sequence). The CDR3 totals 17 residues. CDR3 in amino acids: CASSLSGQGATNEKLFF. CDR3 in DNA: TGTGCCAGCAGCTTAAGTGGGCAGGGCGCAACTAATGAAAAACTGTTTTTT.

The chain uses TRBV5-4 and TRBJ2-7; 9 bases agree with TRBD1. CDR3 length: 15 amino acids. Germline assignment: CDR1 SGHNT and CDR2 YYREEE (reference sequence). Trimming removed 3 bases from V and 2 bases from J; junction bases left unmatched: 6. The CDR3 sequence is CASSWGQGSAYEQYF. CDR3 nucleotides: TGTGCCAGCAGCTGGGGACAGGGTAGCGCCTACGAGCAGTACTTC.

The chain has TRBV29-1 and TRBJ2-2; TRBD2 aligns across 7 bases. The trim removed 8 bases at V and 10 bases at J, leaving 7 bases unmatched. CDR1 and CDR2 from the germline V gene are SQVTM and ANQGSEA. This CDR3 region has 11 residues. CDR3: CSYRGDEELFF. CDR3 sequence (DNA): TGCAGCTACCGGGGGGACGAGGAGCTGTTTTTT.

This chain uses TRBV4-3 with TRBJ1-1; TRBD1 agrees at 8 bases. From germline, CDR1 is LGHNA and CDR2 YSLEER. The junction had 10 bases not matched to a gene; V was cut back by 0 bases and J by 1 base. The CDR3 totals 18 residues. CDR3 region: CASSQETGASLGNTEAFF. CDR3 coding DNA: TGCGCCAGCAGCCAAGAGACAGGGGCATCTTTAGGGAACACTGAAGCTTTCTTT.

The rearrangement links TRBV7-9 to TRBJ2-3; TRBD2 matches 10 bases. J gave up 0 bases and V 5 bases, and 5 bases lay outside the gene matches. The CDR3 extends over 16 amino acids. CDR1 and CDR2 (germline): SEHNR, FQNEAQ (reference sequence). The CDR3 here is CASSPLAGASTDTQYF. In DNA, the CDR3 is TGTGCCAGCAGCCCCCTAGCGGGGGCCAGCACAGATACGCAGTATTTT.

V is TRBV9 and J is TRBJ1-1, with TRBD1 as a possible D gene (5 bases). The CDR3 contains 13 residues. Germline CDR1 and CDR2: SGDLS and YYNGEE. V was pared by 4 bases and J by 5 bases, with 12 bases between. The CDR3 DNA is TGTGCCAGCAGCTTGGGGGGAGAAACTGAAGCTTTCTTT. Its translation is CASSLGGETEAFF.

CDR3 bases: TGTGCCAGCAGCGTAGGGGCTAGCGGGGGGGCCTACGAGCAGTACTTC. Its protein product is CASSVGASGGAYEQYF. The chain carries TRBV9 and TRBJ2-7, with 12 bases identical to TRBD2. This CDR3 is built from 16 residues. Germline CDR1 SGDLS, CDR2 YYNGEE. V was clipped by 0 bases and J by 2 bases; unmatched bases: 3.

The V and J genes are TRBV27 and TRBJ2-3, with D hard to call. V was clipped by 8 bases and J by 10 bases, with 13 bases between them. This CDR3 region has 11 residues. Germline assignment: CDR1 MNHEY and CDR2 SMNVEV (reference sequence). The CDR3 DNA reads as TGTGCCAGCGGGCTCGGTAATTCGCAGTATTTT. Translation gives CASGLGNSQYF.

This rearrangement joins TRBV27 to TRBJ2-4; D unresolved. The CDR3 covers 14 residues. Per germline, CDR1 MNHEY and CDR2 SMNVEV (reference sequence). Trimming removed 6 bases at V and 7 bases at J, with 16 bases between. The DNA for the CDR3 is TGTGCCAGCAGCTTCGGGTCTTCCCGTAACATTCAGTACTTC. Encoded protein: CASSFGSSRNIQYF.

A single count supports this clone. The CDR3 sequence: CASSSQGTHVLTF. The CDR3 DNA reads TGTGCCAGCAGCTCACAGGGGACCCACGTCCTGACTTTC. The V gene is TRBV7-9, the J gene TRBJ2-6, with 7 bases matching TRBD1. V lost 4 bases and J lost 11; bases outside the gene matches: 5. The CDR3 runs 13 residues. In germline, CDR1 is SEHNR, CDR2 FQNEAQ (reference sequence).

V is TRBV7-2 and J is TRBJ2-5; D unclear. CDR3 length equals 13 residues. Trimming stripped 4 bases from V and 0 bases from J, with 6 bases between. The V gene's germline CDR1 is SGHTA and CDR2 FQGNSA. CDR3: CASSSRYQETQYF. The CDR3 region has the DNA TGTGCCAGCAGCTCCCGGTACCAAGAGACCCAGTACTTC.

For the CDR3, the DNA is TGTGCTAGTGGTTTGGCCGGGGGGGTTTTAACCCACTCTAACTATGGCTACACCTTC. Its protein is CASGLAGGVLTHSNYGYTF. The chain employs TRBV12-5 and TRBJ1-2, with D possibly being TRBD1 (5 bases). The V and J ends lost 1 base and 0 bases respectively, with 21 bases between them. Germline CDR1 is LGHNT and CDR2 is FRNRAP. This CDR3 is built from 19 residues.

This chain uses TRBV9 with TRBJ1-1; perhaps TRBD1 as D (6 bases). This CDR3 is built from 15 residues. Germline assignment: CDR1 SGDLS and CDR2 YYNGEE. V lost 4 bases to trimming and J lost 0 bases, with 13 bases between them. In DNA form, the CDR3 reads TGTGCCAGCAGCTTTAGGACAGAGATGAACACTGAAGCTTTCTTT. Protein: CASSFRTEMNTEAFF.

V usage is TRBV11-2 and J usage is TRBJ2-5, with a weak D call TRBD2 (5 bases). Trimming removed 2 bases at V and 1 base at J, with 20 bases between. Germline V gene lookup returns CDR1 SGHAT and CDR2 FQNNGV. The CDR3 spans 18 residues. CDR3 in amino acids: CASSLWMGWQEVQETQYF. In DNA, the CDR3 is TGTGCCAGCAGCTTATGGATGGGTTGGCAGGAGGTCCAAGAGACCCAGTACTTC.

This rearrangement joins TRBV7-2 to TRBJ2-7, with D possibly being TRBD1 (5 bases). CDR1 and CDR2 from the germline V gene are SGHTA and FQGNSA. V gave up 1 base and J gave up 5 bases, with 15 bases separating them. This CDR3 region has 15 residues. Here the CDR3 reads CASSLVLGEMDEQYF. CDR3 in DNA: TGTGCCAGCAGCTTAGTCCTAGGGGAAATGGACGAGCAGTACTTC.

The DNA of the CDR3 is TGCGCCAGCAGTGAGGCAGGGTACGATTTCGAGCAGTACTTC. It encodes CASSEAGYDFEQYF. The V call is TRBV10-2, the J call TRBJ2-7; D perhaps matches TRBD1 (5 bases). Germline-derived CDR1 and CDR2 are WSHSY and SAAADI. Trimming took 2 bases from V and 6 from J, leaving 14 bases between them. The CDR3 spans 14 residues.

The chain recombines TRBV29-1 with TRBJ2-7, with TRBD1 as a possible D gene (5 bases). V lost 1 base, J lost 3 bases, and 13 bases lay in between. The CDR3 spans 14 residues. The germline CDR1 and CDR2 sequences are SQVTM and ANQGSEA. The CDR3 coding sequence is TGCAGCGTTGAAGGCGAAGGCAGGGTCTACGAGCAGTACTTC. Translation gives CSVEGEGRVYEQYF.